The clone carrying this TCR beta chain was detected many times. The antigen remains undetermined. Unique molecular identifiers were incorporated into the prepared TCRbeta library. TCRdb processed the PCR reads anew with MiXCR; each CDR3 protein has one entry. The sample has 600,000 to 800,000 distinct CDR3 sequences, around 14% seen once. This specimen comes from a study of T-cell reconstitution after alpha-beta-depleted transplantation in children. The CDR3 sequence is 13 residues long. Trimming shortened V by 7 bases and J by 4 bases, and 13 bases separated the two germline ends. Germline V gene lookup returns CDR1 DFQATT and CDR2 SNEGSKA (reference sequence). Notes on the study in general: Two months or so post-transplant, alpha-beta T cells reportedly derived from several hundred expanded graft clones. Some patients' high day-60 TCRbeta diversity was attributed to recipient cells surviving conditioning. The main origin of T-cell counts and diversity one year after transplant was newly produced T cells.

The gene calls are TRBV20-1 and TRBJ2-2; D perhaps matches TRBD2 (6 bases). The clonotype originates from a girl aged 2 to 9 with congenital amegakaryocytic thrombocytopenia, due to receive a stem cell transplant. This sample comprised PBMCs, obtained before TCRalphabeta/CD19-depleted stem cell transplant. As DNA, the CDR3 is TGCAGTGTAGGGGAGGTGGGCACCGGGGAGCTGTTTTTT. Amino acids: CSVGEVGTGELFF.